Given below is one T cell receptor (beta chain) in context. Its antigen is as yet unknown. This sample stems from a study of monozygotic twins with inflammatory bowel disease. Study-level findings and limits: No difference in repertoire similarity was seen between concordant and discordant twins, possibly because power was limited. IBD patients share fewer clonotypes with other people than healthy twins do, especially with disease activity.

Germline CDR1 KGHDR, CDR2 SFDVKD. This CDR3 spans 13 amino acids. Whole blood, unsorted for T cells, was the source of total RNA. Using the 5' RACE reads, TCRdb records one entry per CDR3 protein without DNA. Recorded here are some 450,000 distinct CDR3 sequences; the top ten clones represent 2.4%. The sequenced sample was blood. The genes are TRBV24-1 and TRBJ1-4. The TCR sequence derives from a human donor with ulcerative colitis or Crohn's disease, or a healthy co-twin of an affected twin (not recorded which). Here the CDR3 reads CATSARLGEKLFF.